Listed below are T cell receptor beta chains from one sample, sequenced in a study of T cell repertoires in cytomegalovirus infection. One entry per CDR3 protein results from TCRdb running MiXCR on the reads. The data show around 630,000 distinct CDR3 sequences, roughly a quarter seen once. The specimen was CD8+ T cells from PBMCs. The origin of the receptors is a human donor in good health (CMV status not recorded). Some clones in this sample may be carry-over from other donors' samples. CDR3s include the opening cysteine and the closing phenylalanine or tryptophan. D genes are given only for firm matches. Expanded clones are given a class, and other clones once, few, many or no size at all.

V: TRBV7-6
size: many
J: TRBJ1-5
D: NA
DNA: TGTGCCAGCAGCTTAGCGGGACCTTATCAGCCCCAGCATTTT
CDR3: CASSLAGPYQPQHF

V: TRBV7-2
size: many
J: TRBJ1-2
D: NA
DNA: TGTGCCAGCAGCCGGGGCAATGGCTACACCTTC
CDR3: CASSRGNGYTF

V: TRBV10-3
size: NA
J: TRBJ2-4
D: TRBD1
DNA: TGTGCCGTACGACAGGGGGCCCACCAAACCTTC
CDR3: CAVRQGAHQTF

V: TRBV7-9
size: many
J: TRBJ1-1
D: NA
DNA: TGTGCCAGCAGCTTTGACCTTGGCGCTGAAGCTTTCTTT
CDR3: CASSFDLGAEAFF

V: TRBV12-3/TRBV12-4
size: NA
J: TRBJ2-1
D: TRBD1
DNA: TGTGCCAGCAGTTTAGCGTCACAGGGGGCGCAGTTCTTC
CDR3: CASSLASQGAQFF

V: TRBV14
size: NA
J: TRBJ2-2
D: TRBD1
DNA: TGTGCCAGCAGCTTGAGACAGGGTCGCACCGGGGAGCTGTTTTTT
CDR3: CASSLRQGRTGELFF

V: TRBV7-2
size: many
J: TRBJ2-5
D: NA
DNA: TGTGCCAGCAGCCCCGGGACAAGTATCCTCCAAGAGACCCAGTACTTC
CDR3: CASSPGTSILQETQYF

V: TRBV19
size: many
J: TRBJ1-1
D: TRBD1
DNA: TGTGCCAGTAGTCAACATACAGGGGTGGAAGCTTTCTTT
CDR3: CASSQHTGVEAFF

V: TRBV14
size: few
J: TRBJ1-4
D: NA
DNA: TGTGCCAGCAGCCAAGAGTGGAGGCCAAACCTGTTTTTT
CDR3: CASSQEWRPNLFF

V: TRBV6-2/TRBV6-3
size: few
J: TRBJ2-1
D: NA
DNA: TGTGCCAGCAGTTACGGCCTGGGTGATGAGCAGTTCTTC
CDR3: CASSYGLGDEQFF

V: TRBV29-1
size: few
J: TRBJ1-1
D: NA
DNA: TGCAGCGTTGAAGATCTAGGACTTTTGAACACTGAAGCTTTCTTT
CDR3: CSVEDLGLLNTEAFF

V: TRBV14
size: few
J: TRBJ2-3
D: TRBD2
DNA: TGTGCCAGCAGCCAAGGGATGCGGGGGACAGATACGCAGTATTTT
CDR3: CASSQGMRGTDTQYF

V: TRBV20-1
size: many
J: TRBJ1-2
D: NA
DNA: TGCAGTGCTAGATTTGACAGAATTTATGGCTACACCTTC
CDR3: CSARFDRIYGYTF

V: TRBV29-1
size: few
J: TRBJ1-2
D: NA
DNA: TGCAGCCCCGAATCTGGGAGACATGGGGATGGCTACACCTTC
CDR3: CSPESGRHGDGYTF

V: TRBV29-1
size: NA
J: TRBJ2-1
D: TRBD1
DNA: TGCAGCTACTCGGAGGACAGGGCCATAAAGAATGAGCAGTTCTTC
CDR3: CSYSEDRAIKNEQFF

V: TRBV5-1
size: NA
J: TRBJ2-1
D: TRBD2
DNA: TGCGCCAGCAGCTTGTTACTAGCGGGGGTCGATGAGCAGTTCTTC
CDR3: CASSLLLAGVDEQFF

V: TRBV10-3
size: few
J: TRBJ1-5
D: NA
DNA: TGTGCCATCAGTGACCCGGACGTCCAGCCCCAGCATTTT
CDR3: CAISDPDVQPQHF

V: TRBV20-1
size: few
J: TRBJ1-4
D: NA
DNA: TGCAGTGTTGGCCCGGGGAGGATATCGGAAAAACTGTTTTTT
CDR3: CSVGPGRISEKLFF

V: TRBV7-6
size: many
J: TRBJ2-1
D: TRBD2
DNA: TGTGCCAGCAGCTTAATTCAGCGGGGCTACTACAATGAGCAGTTCTTC
CDR3: CASSLIQRGYYNEQFF

V: TRBV19
size: few
J: TRBJ2-3
D: TRBD2
DNA: TGTGCCACCGTAGCGGGGGGTAGCACAGATACGCAGTATTTT
CDR3: CATVAGGSTDTQYF

V: TRBV7-2
size: many
J: TRBJ2-1
D: NA
DNA: TGTGCCAGCAGCCCAACCCCGACCGGTTATGAGCAGTTCTTC
CDR3: CASSPTPTGYEQFF

V: TRBV6-2/TRBV6-3
size: few
J: TRBJ2-1
D: TRBD1
DNA: TGTGCCAGCAGAGAAACCGGGACAGGGGTCCGTTACAATGAGCAGTTCTTC
CDR3: CASRETGTGVRYNEQFF

V: TRBV19
size: NA
J: TRBJ1-1
D: NA
DNA: TGTGCCAGTAGTATAGATCGGGGGCTGGACACTGAAGCTTTCTTT
CDR3: CASSIDRGLDTEAFF

V: TRBV25-1
size: many
J: TRBJ1-1
D: TRBD1
DNA: TGTGCCAGCAGTGACCAGGGGGCGAGCGGACGAGCTTTCTTT
CDR3: CASSDQGASGRAFF

V: TRBV4-3
size: NA
J: TRBJ1-5
D: NA
DNA: TGCGCCAGCAGCCAAGGGACTTTCAATCAGCCCCAGCATTTT
CDR3: CASSQGTFNQPQHF

V: TRBV4-2
size: few
J: TRBJ1-2
D: NA
DNA: TGTGCCAGCAGCCAAGAGGTGCCAATCGACGGTGGCTACACCTTC
CDR3: CASSQEVPIDGGYTF

V: TRBV19
size: NA
J: TRBJ1-4
D: NA
DNA: TGTGCCAGCCGGGACTCAACTAATGAAAAACTGTTTTTT
CDR3: CASRDSTNEKLFF

V: TRBV27
size: few
J: TRBJ2-5
D: NA
DNA: TGTGCCAGCAGTTTATCGGCAGGGAGGAACCAAGAGACCCAGTACTTC
CDR3: CASSLSAGRNQETQYF

V: TRBV7-2
size: many
J: TRBJ2-3
D: NA
DNA: TGTGCCAGCAGCTTGGCTTACGGAACGACAGAGAACACAGATACGCAGTATTTT
CDR3: CASSLAYGTTENTDTQYF

V: TRBV28
size: few
J: TRBJ1-1
D: NA
DNA: TGTGCCAGCAGTGGCGACCAGGGTCCGTGGGCTTTCTTT
CDR3: CASSGDQGPWAFF

V: TRBV27
size: NA
J: TRBJ2-3
D: TRBD2
DNA: TGTGCCAGCAGTCTCATCTGGCTAGCGGGCACAGATACGCAGTATTTT
CDR3: CASSLIWLAGTDTQYF

V: TRBV2
size: NA
J: TRBJ2-1
D: TRBD1
DNA: TGTGCCAGCAGGGGGACAGGGTACGGGGTCCTCAATGAGCAGTTCTTC
CDR3: CASRGTGYGVLNEQFF

V: TRBV7-8
size: many
J: TRBJ1-1
D: NA
DNA: TGTGCCAGCAGCCCAATTTTTCAGAACACTGAAGCTTTCTTT
CDR3: CASSPIFQNTEAFF

V: TRBV6-2/TRBV6-3
size: many
J: TRBJ2-1
D: NA
DNA: TGTGCCAGCAGTTACTCGGGGGCCGGGAATGAGCAGTTCTTC
CDR3: CASSYSGAGNEQFF

V: TRBV20-1
size: few
J: TRBJ2-2
D: NA
DNA: TGCAGTGCCCAGCCGGAGAACACCGGGGAGCTGTTTTTT
CDR3: CSAQPENTGELFF

V: TRBV4-2
size: few
J: TRBJ1-2
D: TRBD1
DNA: TGTGCCAGCAGCCATGTCGGACAGGGCTTCTATGGCTACACCTTC
CDR3: CASSHVGQGFYGYTF

V: TRBV4-2
size: many
J: TRBJ1-5
D: NA
DNA: TGTGCCAGCAGCCAAGACAGTAGCAATCAGCCCCAGCATTTT
CDR3: CASSQDSSNQPQHF

V: TRBV2
size: NA
J: TRBJ2-7
D: TRBD1
DNA: TGTGCCAGCAAGGGGGCTAGGCCCTACGAGCAGTACTTC
CDR3: CASKGARPYEQYF

V: TRBV7-9
size: NA
J: TRBJ1-1
D: NA
DNA: TGTGCCAGCAGCGGCCTGGGGGCTCAGGAGAAAGCTTTCTTT
CDR3: CASSGLGAQEKAFF

V: TRBV7-3
size: few
J: TRBJ2-1
D: NA
DNA: TGTGCCAGCAGCCCCAGATCGGGGGACAGCATCCACCGGTTTTCATACAATGAGCAGTTCTTC
CDR3: CASSPRSGDSIHRFSYNEQFF

V: TRBV20-1
size: NA
J: TRBJ2-7
D: TRBD1
DNA: TGCAGTGCTACCGGGGACAGCTACTACGAGCAGTACTTC
CDR3: CSATGDSYYEQYF

V: TRBV7-9
size: many
J: TRBJ1-1
D: NA
DNA: TGTGCCAGCACCACGGGACGTAGTGAAGCTTTCTTT
CDR3: CASTTGRSEAFF

V: TRBV20-1
size: NA
J: TRBJ2-1
D: NA
DNA: TGCAGTGCTAGTGAAGCAGGACGGGGGAGCTACAATGAGCAGTTCTTC
CDR3: CSASEAGRGSYNEQFF

V: TRBV24-1
size: NA
J: TRBJ2-3
D: TRBD2
DNA: TGTGCCACCAGTGCTCCTAGCGGGTATCACACAGATACGCAGTATTTT
CDR3: CATSAPSGYHTDTQYF

V: TRBV20-1
size: NA
J: TRBJ2-1
D: TRBD1
DNA: TGCAGTGCTAGATCGGACCGGGACAGGGCCTACAATGAGCAGTTCTTC
CDR3: CSARSDRDRAYNEQFF

V: TRBV28
size: NA
J: TRBJ1-1
D: NA
DNA: TGTGCCAGCAGTTCAACCGTTTTCACTGAAGCTTTCTTT
CDR3: CASSSTVFTEAFF

V: TRBV3-1
size: NA
J: TRBJ2-1
D: NA
DNA: TGTGCCAGCAGCCAAACCAGCCGGTACAATGAGCAGTTCTTC
CDR3: CASSQTSRYNEQFF